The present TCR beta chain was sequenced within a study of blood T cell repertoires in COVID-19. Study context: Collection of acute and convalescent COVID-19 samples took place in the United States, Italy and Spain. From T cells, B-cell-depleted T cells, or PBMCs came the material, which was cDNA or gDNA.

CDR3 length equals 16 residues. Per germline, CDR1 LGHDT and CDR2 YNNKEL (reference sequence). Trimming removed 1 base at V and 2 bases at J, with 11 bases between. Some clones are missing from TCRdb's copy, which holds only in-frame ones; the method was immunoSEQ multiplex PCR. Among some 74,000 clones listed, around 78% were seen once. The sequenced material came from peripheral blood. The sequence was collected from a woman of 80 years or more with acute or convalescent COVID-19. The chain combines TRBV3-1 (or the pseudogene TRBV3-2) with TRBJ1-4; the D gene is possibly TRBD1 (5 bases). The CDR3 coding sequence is TGTGCCAGCAGCCAAGCTAGGGGCCCTACTAATGAAAAACTGTTTTTT. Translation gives CASSQARGPTNEKLFF.